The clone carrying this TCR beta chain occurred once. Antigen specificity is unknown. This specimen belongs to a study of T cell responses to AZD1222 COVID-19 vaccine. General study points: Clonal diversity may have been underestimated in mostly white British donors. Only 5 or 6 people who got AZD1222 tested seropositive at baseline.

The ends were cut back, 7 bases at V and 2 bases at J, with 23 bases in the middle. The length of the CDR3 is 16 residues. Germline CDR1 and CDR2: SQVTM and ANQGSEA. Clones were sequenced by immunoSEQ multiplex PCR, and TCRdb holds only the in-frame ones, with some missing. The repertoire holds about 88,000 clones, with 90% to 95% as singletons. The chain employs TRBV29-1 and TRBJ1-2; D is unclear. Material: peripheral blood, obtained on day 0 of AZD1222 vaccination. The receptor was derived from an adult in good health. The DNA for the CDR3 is TGCAGCGCCGAGGACTGGGATGCCCTCCGAAACTATGGCTACACCTTC. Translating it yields CSAEDWDALRNYGYTF.